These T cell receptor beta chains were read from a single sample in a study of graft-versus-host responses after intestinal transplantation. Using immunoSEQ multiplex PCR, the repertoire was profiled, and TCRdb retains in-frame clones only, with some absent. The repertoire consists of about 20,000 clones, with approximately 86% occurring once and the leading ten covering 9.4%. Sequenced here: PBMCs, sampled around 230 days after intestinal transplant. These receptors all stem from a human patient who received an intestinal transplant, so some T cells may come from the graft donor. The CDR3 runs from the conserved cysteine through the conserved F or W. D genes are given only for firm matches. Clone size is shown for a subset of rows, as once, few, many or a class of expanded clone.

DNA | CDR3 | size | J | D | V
TGTGCCACCGGCCCGGGTGCGGGGGACACAGATACGCAGTATTTT | CATGPGAGDTDTQYF | few | TRBJ2-3 | TRBD2 | TRBV15
TGTGCCAGCAGCTTGCTAGCGGGGGGGCCGACAGATACGCAGTATTTT | CASSLLAGGPTDTQYF | NA | TRBJ2-3 | TRBD2 | TRBV5-4
TGTGCCAGCGGGGGGTTTGACTATGGCTACACCTTC | CASGGFDYGYTF | NA | TRBJ1-2 | NA | TRBV27
TGTGCCAGCAGCAAAAGGAGGGTCCCACCCTATACGCAGTATTTT | CASSKRRVPPYTQYF | NA | TRBJ2-3 | NA | TRBV21-1
TGTGCCAGCAGTCCAGGGAGGATAAGCAATCAGCCCCAGCATTTT | CASSPGRISNQPQHF | NA | TRBJ1-5 | NA | TRBV2
TGTGCCAGCTCACCAGGTCGCGCCCGGAGGGGCGAGCAGTACTTC | CASSPGRARRGEQYF | NA | TRBJ2-7 | NA | TRBV18
TGCGCCAGCAGCCTACAGGCGCCCTACGAGCAGTACTTC | CASSLQAPYEQYF | NA | TRBJ2-7 | NA | TRBV4-1
TGCGCCAGCAGCCAAGTGGGGGCAGGATTTATGAACACTGAAGCTTTCTTT | CASSQVGAGFMNTEAFF | NA | TRBJ1-1 | NA | TRBV4-1
TGTGCCAGTAGTATTAGGGGCTCTGGAAACACCATATATTTT | CASSIRGSGNTIYF | few | TRBJ1-3 | NA | TRBV19
TGTGCCAGCAGCTTAGGGCTAAGGGGAGATCACAATGAGCAGTTCTTC | CASSLGLRGDHNEQFF | NA | TRBJ2-1 | NA | TRBV7-9
TGTGCCAGCTCACCAGTGCCGGGTGGGGATACGCAGTATTTT | CASSPVPGGDTQYF | NA | TRBJ2-3 | NA | TRBV18
TGTGCCAGCAGCTCTAGGCGACCACTAGCGGGGAAAAGCACAGATACGCAGTATTTT | CASSSRRPLAGKSTDTQYF | NA | TRBJ2-3 | TRBD2 | TRBV11-1
TGTGCCAGCAGCGTAGGGGACAGGGAGAATTCACCCCTCCACTTT | CASSVGDRENSPLHF | NA | TRBJ1-6 | TRBD1 | TRBV9
TGTGCCAGCAGGGACAGGGGCGGGAATCAGCCCCAGCATTTT | CASRDRGGNQPQHF | NA | TRBJ1-5 | TRBD1 | TRBV2
TGTGCCAGCAGCCGGAACAGGGGAGAGACCCAGTACTTC | CASSRNRGETQYF | NA | TRBJ2-5 | TRBD1 | TRBV13
TGTGCCAGCTCACCAAGACAGGGCGCAGGCGAGCAGTACTTC | CASSPRQGAGEQYF | NA | TRBJ2-7 | TRBD1 | TRBV18
TGTGCCAGCAGCTTTGGTAGTGGGTATGGCTACACCTTC | CASSFGSGYGYTF | NA | TRBJ1-2 | NA | TRBV7-8
TGTGCCAGCAGTGACTCGAGCGGGGGGGCAGATACGCAGTATTTT | CASSDSSGGADTQYF | few | TRBJ2-3 | TRBD2 | TRBV6-4
TGCGCCAGCAGCCCCACGGGGGGCAATGAGCAGTTCTTC | CASSPTGGNEQFF | NA | TRBJ2-1 | TRBD2 | TRBV5-1
TGTGCCAGCAGCCCCCTCGGCCTCACAGATACGCAGTATTTT | CASSPLGLTDTQYF | NA | TRBJ2-3 | NA | TRBV9
TGTGCCAGCAGTGAATCGATAGCCTACGAGCAGTACTTC | CASSESIAYEQYF | once | TRBJ2-7 | NA | TRBV6-1
TGTGCCAGCAGCCCTCCCGGGACTAGCGGGGGAGATACGCAGTATTTT | CASSPPGTSGGDTQYF | NA | TRBJ2-3 | TRBD2 | TRBV2
TGTGCCAGCAAGCGGGGGGGATTCGAGCAGTATTTT | CASKRGGFEQYF | NA | TRBJ2-3 | TRBD2 | TRBV2
TGCGCCAGCAGCCTACTTGGGCAGGGACAGGGTTCAGATACGCAGTATTTT | CASSLLGQGQGSDTQYF | NA | TRBJ2-3 | TRBD1 | TRBV4-1
TGTGCCAGCAGCCAAGACCAGGCTTACAATCAGCCCCAGCATTTT | CASSQDQAYNQPQHF | NA | TRBJ1-5 | NA | TRBV4-2
TGTGCCAGCAGCTTAAATCTGATCTCCTACAATGAGCAGTTCTTC | CASSLNLISYNEQFF | NA | TRBJ2-1 | NA | TRBV7-9
TGCGCCAGCAGCCCGCCGGCCTCAGAGACCCAGTACTTC | CASSPPASETQYF | NA | TRBJ2-5 | NA | TRBV5-1
TGTGCCAGTAGTGAGACACTCGTTTACGGGTACGAGCAGTACTTC | CASSETLVYGYEQYF | NA | TRBJ2-7 | NA | TRBV19
TGCGCCAGCAGCTTTGTTACAGGGACCTACGAGCAGTACTTC | CASSFVTGTYEQYF | NA | TRBJ2-7 | NA | TRBV5-1
TGCGCCAGCAGCCTGGGACAAGCATACAATGAGCAGTTCTTC | CASSLGQAYNEQFF | NA | TRBJ2-1 | NA | TRBV4-1
TGTGCCAGCAGTGAACGAGTCCGGTCCTCTGAGGCCAACGTCCTGACTTTC | CASSERVRSSEANVLTF | NA | TRBJ2-6 | NA | TRBV6-1
TGTGCCAGCTCAGCGGAGCGCCAAGAGACCCAGTACTTC | CASSAERQETQYF | NA | TRBJ2-5 | NA | TRBV18
TGTGCCAGCAGCCGCCCGGGACTAGGAGTAGAGACCCAGTACTTC | CASSRPGLGVETQYF | NA | TRBJ2-5 | TRBD2 | TRBV13
TGTGCCAGCAGCCAAGGACTGCCAGGGGGCCTGTACGAGCAGTACTTC | CASSQGLPGGLYEQYF | NA | TRBJ2-7 | TRBD1 | TRBV14
TGTGCCAGCAGGGACAGTTACGAGCAGTACTTC | CASRDSYEQYF | NA | TRBJ2-7 | NA | TRBV2
TGTGCCAGCAGTGATCGGACAGTCTCCTACAATGAGCAGTTCTTC | CASSDRTVSYNEQFF | once | TRBJ2-1 | NA | TRBV2
TGTGCCAGCAGCTTAGAGGGGGAAAAACTGTTTTTT | CASSLEGEKLFF | once | TRBJ1-4 | NA | TRBV11-3
TGTGCCAGCAGTAAAGAGACAGGGTTCCATGGCTACACCTTC | CASSKETGFHGYTF | NA | TRBJ1-2 | TRBD1 | TRBV2
TGTGCCAGCAGTCACGACGGGGGTACCTACAATGAGCAGTTCTTC | CASSHDGGTYNEQFF | NA | TRBJ2-1 | NA | TRBV7-3
TGTGCCAGCAGCTTAGCGGGACCTTCACCCCTCCACTTT | CASSLAGPSPLHF | NA | TRBJ1-6 | NA | TRBV11-3
TGCGCCAGCAGCCCCGAGCGGGGGGGCGTGCCAGATACGCAGTATTTT | CASSPERGGVPDTQYF | once | TRBJ2-3 | TRBD2 | TRBV5-1
TGCAGTGTACCTCTCGGTACTGAAGCTTTCTTT | CSVPLGTEAFF | NA | TRBJ1-1 | NA | TRBV20-1
TGTGCCAGCAGCTTACAGCTAGCCAAAAACATTCAGTACTTC | CASSLQLAKNIQYF | once | TRBJ2-4 | NA | TRBV11-2
TGTGCCAGGAGTCCGGGACAGAACACCTACGAGCAGTACTTC | CARSPGQNTYEQYF | NA | TRBJ2-7 | TRBD1 | TRBV6-5